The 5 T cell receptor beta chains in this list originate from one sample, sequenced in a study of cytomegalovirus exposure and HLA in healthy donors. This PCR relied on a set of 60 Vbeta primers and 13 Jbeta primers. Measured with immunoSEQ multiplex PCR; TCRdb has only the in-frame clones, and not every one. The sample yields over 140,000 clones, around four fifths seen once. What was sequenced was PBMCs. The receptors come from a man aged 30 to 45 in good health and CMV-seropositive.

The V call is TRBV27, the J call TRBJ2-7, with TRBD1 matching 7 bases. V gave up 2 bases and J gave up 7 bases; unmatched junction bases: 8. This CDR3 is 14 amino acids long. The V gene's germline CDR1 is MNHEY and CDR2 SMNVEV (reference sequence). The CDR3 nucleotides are TGTGCCAGCAGTTTAGTAGAGGGGGCGCAAGAGCAGTACTTC. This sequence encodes CASSLVEGAQEQYF.

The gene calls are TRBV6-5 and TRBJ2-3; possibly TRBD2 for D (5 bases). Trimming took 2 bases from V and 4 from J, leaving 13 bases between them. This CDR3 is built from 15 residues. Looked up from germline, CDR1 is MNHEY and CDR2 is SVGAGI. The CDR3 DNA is TGTGCCAGCAGTTACGGGTCCTCAGCGGCAGATACGCAGTATTTT. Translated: CASSYGSSAADTQYF.

CDR3 nucleotide sequence: TGTGCCAGCAGTATGGGACAGGTTCACTCACCCCTCCACTTT. Translating it yields CASSMGQVHSPLHF. J is TRBJ1-6 and V is TRBV7-9; 8 positions match TRBD1. The V and J ends lost 6 bases and 10 bases, in that order; junction bases with no gene match: 8. Per germline, CDR1 SEHNR and CDR2 FQNEAQ (reference sequence). This CDR3 comprises 14 residues. Based on the CDR3 plus reference TRBV7-9 and TRBJ1-6, the full variable domain is DTGVSQNPRHKITKRGQNVTFRCDPISEHNRLYWYRQTLGQGPEFLTYFQNEAQLEKSRLLSDRFSAERPKGSFSTLEIQRTEQGDSAMYLCASSMGQVHSPLHFGNGTRLTVT.

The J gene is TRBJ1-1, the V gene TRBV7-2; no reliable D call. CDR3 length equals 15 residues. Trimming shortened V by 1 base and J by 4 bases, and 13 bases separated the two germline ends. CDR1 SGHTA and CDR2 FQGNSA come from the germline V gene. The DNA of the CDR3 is TGTGCCAGCAGCTTAGTTGTTACGGGGTCCACTGAAGCTTTCTTT. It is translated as CASSLVVTGSTEAFF.

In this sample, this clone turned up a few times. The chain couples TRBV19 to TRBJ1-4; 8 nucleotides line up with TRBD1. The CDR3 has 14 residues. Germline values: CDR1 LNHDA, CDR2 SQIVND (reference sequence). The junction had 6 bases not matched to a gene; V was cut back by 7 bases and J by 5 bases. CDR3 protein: CASISGQENEKLFF. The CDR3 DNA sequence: TGTGCCAGTATTTCGGGACAGGAAAATGAAAAACTGTTTTTT.